This T cell receptor beta chain came from a study of blood T cell repertoires in COVID-19. Whole-study context: Samples of COVID-19 (acute and convalescent) were obtained from the United States, Italy and Spain. Sample material is recorded as cDNA or gDNA derived from T cells, B-cell-depleted T cells, or PBMCs.

In the original workflow: Estimates of nucleated cell counts were drawn from the amplification of reference gene primers. Using immunoSEQ multiplex PCR, the repertoire was profiled, and TCRdb retains in-frame clones only, with some absent. V and J calls and clone size are as listed in that table; D and trimming were resolved from the DNA. The sample lists 150,000 or so clones; about 86% were seen once. The sample was peripheral blood. The receptor was derived from a man aged 45 to 65 with active or convalescent COVID-19.

The CDR3 nucleotides are TGTGCCAGCCGACGGACACAGGGACACAATGAGCAGTTCTTC. It codes for CASRRTQGHNEQFF. The chain carries TRBV6-5 and TRBJ2-1; possibly TRBD1 for D (6 bases). Germline assignment: CDR1 MNHEY and CDR2 SVGAGI. The V and J ends lost 8 bases and 5 bases respectively, with 16 bases between them. The CDR3 sequence is 14 residues long.